This is a list of T cell receptor beta chains from one sample in a study of CD8 T cells in ankylosing spondylitis. In TCRdb, the 5' RACE reads were re-called with MiXCR into one record per CDR3 protein. The sample yields about 240,000 distinct CDR3 sequences, about 11% seen once. The sequenced material came from blood, either unsorted or a sorted T cell fraction (not recorded which). These receptor sequences come from a male donor with ankylosing spondylitis or in good health (not recorded which). Both conserved end residues are part of each CDR3. The D gene is left open where the match is weak. Clone size is shown for a subset of rows, as once, few, many or a class of expanded clone.

CDR3nt | CDR3aa | abundance | j_gene | d_gene | v_gene
TGTGCCAGCAGCCGTCTAAGATCGGGGGGCGTAAGTGGCTACACCTTC | CASSRLRSGGVSGYTF | few | TRBJ1-2 | - | TRBV14
TGCGCCAGCAGCCTCCACGGTGGGGGCGACACCGGGGAGCTGTTTTTT | CASSLHGGGDTGELFF | - | TRBJ2-2 | - | TRBV5-1
TGTGCCAGCAAACGACGGGAGGCCAAAAACATTCAGTACTTC | CASKRREAKNIQYF | few | TRBJ2-4 | - | TRBV6-1
TGTGCCAGCAGAATTACAGGGGTCGGTGAAGCTTTCTTT | CASRITGVGEAFF | - | TRBJ1-1 | TRBD1 | TRBV27
TGTGCCAGCAGTCGGGGGGCTAGCACAGATACGCAGTATTTT | CASSRGASTDTQYF | many | TRBJ2-3 | - | TRBV6-2/TRBV6-3
TGCAGTGCTAGAGATCCAGTAGCGGGAGATCCGGAGCAGTACTTC | CSARDPVAGDPEQYF | many | TRBJ2-7 | TRBD2 | TRBV20-1
TGTGCCAGCAGCTTTGGACAGCAGACAGGGGGTGAGCAGTTCTTC | CASSFGQQTGGEQFF | - | TRBJ2-1 | TRBD1 | TRBV7-9
TGTGCCAGCAGCAAAAGCGGGGGGCACACCGGGGAGCTGTTTTTT | CASSKSGGHTGELFF | many | TRBJ2-2 | TRBD2 | TRBV7-9
TGTGCCAGCAGCGTAGCGGATGGCACAGATACGCAGTATTTT | CASSVADGTDTQYF | many | TRBJ2-3 | - | TRBV9
TGTGCCAGCTCACCAGTCGGGCCTCTAGTTCTTTTATACAATGAGCAGTTCTTC | CASSPVGPLVLLYNEQFF | few | TRBJ2-1 | - | TRBV18
TGCAGTGCTAGAGATGACGGTCGGTACGAGCAGTACTTC | CSARDDGRYEQYF | many | TRBJ2-7 | - | TRBV20-1
TGTGCCAGCAGTGAGCAGCCCTCAAATGAAAAACTGTTTTTT | CASSEQPSNEKLFF | - | TRBJ1-4 | - | TRBV6-1
TGTGCCAGCAGTTTAGCGCTACAGGAGACCTACGAGCAGTACTTC | CASSLALQETYEQYF | few | TRBJ2-7 | - | TRBV12-3/TRBV12-4
TGTGCCAGCAGCGTAGACCGCCCTAGCACAGATACGCAGTATTTT | CASSVDRPSTDTQYF | - | TRBJ2-3 | - | TRBV9
TGCGCCAGCAGCGGCGGGAGGTACTCCTACAATGAGCAGTTCTTC | CASSGGRYSYNEQFF | many | TRBJ2-1 | TRBD2 | TRBV5-1
TGTGCCAGCAGTGATGGCCGGGCGAGGGTCACAGATACGCAGTATTTT | CASSDGRARVTDTQYF | few | TRBJ2-3 | - | TRBV2
TGCGCCAGCAAGCGCGGTTCTAGCGGGAGGTCCGTTGGAGATACGCAGTATTTT | CASKRGSSGRSVGDTQYF | many | TRBJ2-3 | TRBD2 | TRBV5-1
TGTGCCATCAGTGAGGGCACCCCAAACATTCAGTACTTC | CAISEGTPNIQYF | few | TRBJ2-4 | - | TRBV10-3
TGCGCCAGCAGCCAAGGAGGTAGTTACAATGAGCAGTTCTTC | CASSQGGSYNEQFF | many | TRBJ2-1 | - | TRBV4-1
TGTGCCAGCAGCGTAGATGGCGGGTATCAGCCCCAGCATTTT | CASSVDGGYQPQHF | many | TRBJ1-5 | - | TRBV9
TGTGCCAGCAGTTTAAGGTTAAGTCGGGGGCTATCTCACGAGCAGTACTTC | CASSLRLSRGLSHEQYF | few | TRBJ2-7 | - | TRBV27
TGTGCCATCAGTGAGAGAGGGGATACGCAGTATTTT | CAISERGDTQYF | many | TRBJ2-3 | - | TRBV10-3
TGTGCCAGCAGCGCCAGGACTAGCGGGCTAGAGACCCAGTACTTC | CASSARTSGLETQYF | - | TRBJ2-5 | TRBD2 | TRBV7-8
TGTGCCAGCAGCAAAGCCGGGACAGGGGCGCGGGGCACAGATACGCAGTATTTT | CASSKAGTGARGTDTQYF | few | TRBJ2-3 | - | TRBV21-1